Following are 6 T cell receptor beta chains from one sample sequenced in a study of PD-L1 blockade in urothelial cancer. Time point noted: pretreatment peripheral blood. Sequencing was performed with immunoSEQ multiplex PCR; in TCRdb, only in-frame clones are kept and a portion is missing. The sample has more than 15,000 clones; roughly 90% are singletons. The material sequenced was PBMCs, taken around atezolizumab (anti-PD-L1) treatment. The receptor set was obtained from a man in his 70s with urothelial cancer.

In DNA form, the CDR3 reads TGTGCCAGCAGCCTCACAGACAGGGACGAGCAGTACTTC. Its protein is CASSLTDRDEQYF. The rearrangement joins TRBV5-5 to TRBJ2-7; 7 bases are a match to TRBD1. Germline CDR1 SGHKS, CDR2 YYEKEE (reference sequence). The CDR3 has 13 residues. V shed 4 bases, J shed 5 bases, and the junction held 6 bases outside the gene matches.

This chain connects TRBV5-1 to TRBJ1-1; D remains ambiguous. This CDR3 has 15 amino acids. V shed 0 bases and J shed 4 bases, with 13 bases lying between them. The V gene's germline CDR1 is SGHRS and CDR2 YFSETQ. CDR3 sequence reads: CASSLAGVKSTEAFF. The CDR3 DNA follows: TGCGCCAGCAGCTTGGCCGGGGTAAAGAGCACTGAAGCTTTCTTT.

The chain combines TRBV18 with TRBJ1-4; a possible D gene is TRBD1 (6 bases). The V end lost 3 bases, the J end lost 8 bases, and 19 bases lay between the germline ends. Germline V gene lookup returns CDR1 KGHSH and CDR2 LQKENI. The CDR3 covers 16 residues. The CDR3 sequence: CASSPSHGQLTEKLFF. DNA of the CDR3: TGTGCCAGCTCACCCTCACACGGACAGCTCACCGAAAAACTGTTTTTT.

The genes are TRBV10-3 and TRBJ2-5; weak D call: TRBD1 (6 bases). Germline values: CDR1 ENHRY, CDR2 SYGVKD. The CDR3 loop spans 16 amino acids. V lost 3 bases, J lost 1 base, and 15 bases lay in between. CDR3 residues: CAISEGWSRGQETQYF. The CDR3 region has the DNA TGTGCCATCAGTGAAGGGTGGAGCAGGGGCCAAGAGACCCAGTACTTC.

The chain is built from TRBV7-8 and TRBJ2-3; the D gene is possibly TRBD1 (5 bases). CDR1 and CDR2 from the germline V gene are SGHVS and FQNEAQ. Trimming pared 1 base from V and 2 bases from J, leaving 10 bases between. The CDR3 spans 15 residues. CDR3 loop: CASSLDTGFTDTQYF. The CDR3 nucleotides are TGTGCCAGCAGCTTAGACACAGGTTTCACAGATACGCAGTATTTT.

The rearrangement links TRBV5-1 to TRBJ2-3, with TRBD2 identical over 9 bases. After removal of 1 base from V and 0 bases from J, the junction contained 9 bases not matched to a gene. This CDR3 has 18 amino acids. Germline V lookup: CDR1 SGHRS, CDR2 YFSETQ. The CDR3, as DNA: TGCGCCAGCAGCTTGCAAGCGGGGGGACGATCTAGCACAGATACGCAGTATTTT. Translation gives CASSLQAGGRSSTDTQYF.